The next 24 T cell receptor beta chains were all read from a single sample in a study of blood T cell repertoires in COVID-19. This table comes from immunoSEQ multiplex PCR, and its TCRdb copy is limited to in-frame clones, with some not included. The repertoire includes around 64,000 clones, roughly 89% of them detected once, and 15% to 20% sits in the top ten. Source material: peripheral blood. The receptor source for this set is a woman older than 75 with acute or convalescent COVID-19.

This chain joins TRBV11-2 and TRBJ2-1; 8 bases align to TRBD2. With 7 bases clipped from V and 4 bases from J, the junction kept 15 bases outside the gene matches. The CDR3 runs to 17 residues. The germline V gene encodes CDR1 SGHAT and CDR2 FQNNGV. The CDR3 loop reads CASTPRPPGLVYNEQFF. CDR3 nucleotide sequence: TGTGCCAGCACCCCCCGCCCTCCGGGACTAGTTTACAATGAGCAGTTCTTC.

The chain recombines TRBV5-1 with TRBJ2-5; 7 nucleotides line up with TRBD1. Germline lookup yields CDR1 SGHRS and CDR2 YFSETQ. The V segment lost 4 bases and the J segment 4 bases; nucleotides outside the gene matches: 10. CDR3 size: 15 residues. The CDR3 DNA follows: TGCGCCAGCAGCGCCATGGACAGGCGAGGAGAGACCCAGTACTTC. Translation: CASSAMDRRGETQYF.

The chain is built from TRBV6-5 and TRBJ1-2; TRBD1 might be the D (5 bases). Deletions cut 8 bases from V and 2 bases from J, with 18 bases between. Germline V gene data show CDR1 as MNHEY and CDR2 as SVGAGI. The CDR3 runs 15 residues. In DNA, the CDR3 is TGTGCCAGCCTCCGTTCGACGGGGGTCAACTATGGCTACACCTTC. Protein: CASLRSTGVNYGYTF.

This clone appeared once. The rearrangement links TRBV5-1 to TRBJ1-6; TRBD1 agrees at 7 bases. The ends lost 3 bases at V and 5 bases at J; junction bases unmatched: 2. The germline V gene has CDR1 SGHRS and CDR2 YFSETQ. The CDR3 is 14 amino acids. CDR3 sequence reads: CASSSGTDNSPLHF. CDR3 bases: TGCGCCAGCAGCTCCGGGACAGATAATTCACCCCTCCACTTT.

This sequence joins TRBV27 and TRBJ2-3, with D maybe TRBD1 (6 bases). This CDR3 is 15 amino acids long. Trimming took off 2 bases at V and 1 base at J, with 10 bases between the two ends. Germline CDR1 MNHEY, CDR2 SMNVEV (reference sequence). The CDR3 loop reads CASSLQGLGTDTQYF. CDR3 nucleotide sequence: TGTGCCAGCAGTTTACAGGGGCTGGGCACAGATACGCAGTATTTT.

The chain carries TRBV9 and TRBJ2-7, with a tentative D call TRBD1 (5 bases). CDR3 length equals 15 residues. Trimming took 4 bases from V and 0 from J, leaving 14 bases between them. The germline V gene encodes CDR1 SGDLS and CDR2 YYNGEE. The CDR3: CASSPRQLRSYEQYF. The CDR3 region has the DNA TGTGCCAGCAGCCCCCGACAGCTCCGCTCCTACGAGCAGTACTTC.

The CDR3 reads CASSLRRDTEAFF. The CDR3 coding sequence is TGTGCCAGCAGCCTGAGGAGGGACACTGAAGCTTTCTTT. J is TRBJ1-1 and V is TRBV5-5; D gene unclear. CDR3 length: 13 amino acids. V shed 4 bases and J shed 3 bases, with 10 bases lying between them. Germline loops: CDR1 SGHKS, CDR2 YYEKEE (reference sequence).

The chain is built from TRBV18 and TRBJ2-1, with D perhaps matching TRBD2 (7 bases). CDR1 and CDR2 from the germline V gene are KGHSH and LQKENI. Trimming cost V 3 bases and J 5 bases, with 17 bases left between them. This CDR3 spans 16 amino acids. This CDR3 is CASSPLRGALNNEQFF. The DNA of the CDR3 is TGTGCCAGCTCACCTCTACGGGGGGCCTTAAACAATGAGCAGTTCTTC. The whole variable domain, remainder taken from reference TRBV18 and TRBJ2-1, is NAGVMQNPRHLVRRRGQEARLRCSPMKGHSHVYWYRQLPEEGLKFMVYLQKENIIDESGMPKERFSAEFPKEGPSILRIQQVVRGDSAAYFCASSPLRGALNNEQFFGPGTRLTVL.

The table lists this clone with a count of one. The rearrangement links TRBV12-3 or TRBV12-4 to TRBJ1-2; TRBD1 is a possible D gene (5 bases). The CDR3 has 13 residues. V was cut by 7 bases and J by 2 bases, with 11 bases left in between. The CDR3: CASTHRGNYGYTF. CDR3 sequence (DNA): TGTGCCAGCACCCACCGGGGGAACTATGGCTACACCTTC.

About this clone: At one end, the junction sequence differs from germline, possibly due to a read error. In DNA, the CDR3 is TGTGCCACCAGTGTTTTGGGAGGGGGCGGTACAGATACGCAGTATTTT. As protein: CATSVLGGGGTDTQYF. The V call is TRBV24-1, the J call TRBJ2-3; tentatively, D is TRBD1 or TRBD2 (7 bases each). CDR3 size: 16 residues. Germline V gives CDR1 KGHDR, CDR2 SFDVKD.

This clone showed up just a few times. The rearrangement uses TRBV3-1 (or the pseudogene TRBV3-2) and TRBJ2-5; 7 positions agree with TRBD2. This CDR3 region has 16 residues. The J segment lost 2 bases and the V segment lost 2 bases, leaving 8 bases of the junction unmatched. CDR1 and CDR2 from the germline V gene are LGHDT and YNNKEL (reference sequence). The CDR3 nucleotides are TGTGCCAGCAGCCAACCTTCGTCGGGGGGACAAGAGACCCAGTACTTC. It codes for CASSQPSSGGQETQYF.

The chain couples TRBV7-2 to TRBJ2-3; TRBD2 is a possible D gene (7 bases). The CDR3 contains 12 residues. CDR1 is SGHTA and CDR2 is FQGNSA in the germline V gene. V lost 5 bases and J 6 bases, leaving 9 bases between the germline ends. This chain's CDR3 is CASSGGADTQYF. The CDR3 nucleotides read TGTGCCAGCAGCGGGGGGGCGGATACGCAGTATTTT.

The V call is TRBV28, the J call TRBJ2-7; 9 nucleotides line up with TRBD2. V gave up 6 bases and J gave up 2 bases; unmatched junction bases: 8. Per germline, CDR1 MDHEN and CDR2 SYDVKM. The CDR3 runs 15 residues. The CDR3 region is CASSLGASGTYEQYF. CDR3 nucleotides: TGTGCCAGCAGCTTAGGGGCTAGCGGGACCTACGAGCAGTACTTC.

The genes are TRBV5-4 and TRBJ2-3; 9 nucleotides match TRBD1. V shed 2 bases, J shed 6 bases, and the junction held 7 bases outside the gene matches. This CDR3 region has 15 residues. Germline-derived CDR1 and CDR2 are SGHNT and YYREEE (reference sequence). This CDR3 is CASSFSGTGMDTQYF. DNA for the CDR3: TGTGCCAGCAGCTTTTCCGGGACAGGGATGGATACGCAGTATTTT.

CDR3: CSASSGPGTSGEQYF. Written as DNA, the CDR3 is TGCAGTGCTAGTTCCGGCCCCGGGACTAGCGGCGAGCAGTACTTC. The chain combines TRBV20-1 with TRBJ2-7; 11 nucleotides match TRBD2. The CDR3 consists of 15 residues. Per the germline V gene, CDR1 is DFQATT and CDR2 is SNEGSKA (reference sequence). J lost 6 bases, V lost 3 bases, and 10 bases had no gene match.

The chain couples TRBV5-1 to TRBJ1-1; D ambiguous. This CDR3 has 14 residues. CDR1 and CDR2 (germline): SGHRS, YFSETQ. Trimming cost V 2 bases and J 1 base, with 9 bases left between them. CDR3 protein: CASSLGTANTEAFF. Here the CDR3 DNA reads TGCGCCAGCAGCTTAGGTACAGCGAACACTGAAGCTTTCTTT.

The V gene is TRBV7-3, the J gene TRBJ1-1; D uncertain. The V gene's germline CDR1 is SGHTA and CDR2 FQGTGA. V was cut by 2 bases and J by 4 bases, with 8 bases left in between. The CDR3 loop spans 13 amino acids. CDR3: CASSLYPVTEAFF. The CDR3 DNA follows: TGTGCCAGCAGCTTATATCCAGTCACTGAAGCTTTCTTT.

The V and J genes are TRBV7-3 and TRBJ2-1; 7 nucleotides line up with TRBD1. V was pared by 5 bases and J by 6 bases, with 10 bases of the junction left unmatched. CDR3 length: 15 amino acids. Germline V gene lookup returns CDR1 SGHTA and CDR2 FQGTGA. In DNA form, the CDR3 reads TGTGCCAGCAGCCCCCGACAGGGTCCTTTCAATGAGCAGTTCTTC. This codes for CASSPRQGPFNEQFF.

Here the CDR3 DNA reads TGTGCCAGTAGCGGGACAGGGGGCGCTAGGCAGCCCCAGCATTTT. Amino acids: CASSGTGGARQPQHF. The chain carries TRBV19 and TRBJ1-5; TRBD1 agrees at 12 bases. Trimming took 6 bases from V and 7 from J; bases not matched to a gene: 7. Germline CDR1 is LNHDA and CDR2 is SQIVND (reference sequence). The CDR3 sequence is 15 residues long. The full variable domain, completed using reference TRBV19 and TRBJ1-5, is DGGITQSPKYLFRKEGQNVTLSCEQNLNHDAMYWYRQDPGQGLRLIYYSQIVNDFQKGDIAEGYSVSREKKESFPLTVTSAQKNPTAFYLCASSGTGGARQPQHFGDGTRLSIL.

V and J are TRBV28 and TRBJ1-3; possibly TRBD1 for D (5 bases). V lost 5 bases and J 8 bases, leaving 19 bases between the germline ends. CDR3 length: 15 residues. Germline CDR1 and CDR2: MDHEN and SYDVKM. The CDR3 loop is CASSGRQRALDTIYF. CDR3 coding DNA: TGTGCCAGCAGTGGCAGACAGCGGGCTTTAGACACCATATATTTT.

This chain connects TRBV19 to TRBJ1-1; no reliable D call. The V end lost 4 bases, the J end lost 5 bases, and 14 bases lay between the germline ends. There are 14 residues in the CDR3. Germline CDR1 LNHDA, CDR2 SQIVND (reference sequence). The CDR3: CASSTPESLTEAFF. The CDR3 coding sequence is TGTGCCAGTAGTACCCCAGAAAGTTTGACTGAAGCTTTCTTT.

This sequence joins TRBV2 and TRBJ1-4; no clear D. Trimming pared 8 bases from V and 3 bases from J, leaving 10 bases between. This CDR3 region has 13 residues. Germline V gene sequence: CDR1 SNHLY, CDR2 FYNNEI. CDR3 sequence: CASWARANEKLFF. The CDR3 DNA reads TGTGCCAGCTGGGCCAGAGCTAATGAAAAACTGTTTTTT.

The chain is built from TRBV2 and TRBJ2-3; possible D gene TRBD2, 6 bases. Trimming stripped 4 bases from V and 6 bases from J, with 14 bases between. Germline V CDR1 and CDR2: SNHLY, FYNNEI. CDR3 length: 14 residues. CDR3 DNA sequence: TGTGCCAGCAGTGTTCAGCAGGGACTGGATACGCAGTATTTT. As protein: CASSVQQGLDTQYF.

V is TRBV4-3 and J is TRBJ1-1; D is uncertain. CDR3 size: 13 residues. The V gene lost 2 bases and the J gene lost 1 base, with 5 bases spanning the gap. Per the germline V gene, CDR1 is LGHNA and CDR2 is YSLEER. The CDR3 is CASSQQRNTEAFF. In nucleotides, the CDR3 is TGCGCCAGCAGCCAACAGCGGAACACTGAAGCTTTCTTT.